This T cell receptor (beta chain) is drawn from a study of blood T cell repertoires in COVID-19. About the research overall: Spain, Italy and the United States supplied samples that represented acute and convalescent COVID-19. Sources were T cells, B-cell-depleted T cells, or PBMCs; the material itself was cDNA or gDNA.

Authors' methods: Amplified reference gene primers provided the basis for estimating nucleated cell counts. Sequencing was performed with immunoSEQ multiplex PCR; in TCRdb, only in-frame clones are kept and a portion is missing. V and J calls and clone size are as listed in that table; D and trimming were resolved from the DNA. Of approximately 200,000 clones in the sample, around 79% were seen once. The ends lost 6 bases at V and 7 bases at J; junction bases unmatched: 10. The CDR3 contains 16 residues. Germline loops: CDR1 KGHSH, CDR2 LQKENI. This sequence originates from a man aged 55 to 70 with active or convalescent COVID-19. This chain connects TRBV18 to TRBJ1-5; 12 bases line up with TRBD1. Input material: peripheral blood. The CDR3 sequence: CASSPGTGGSGQPQHF. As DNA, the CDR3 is TGTGCCAGCTCCCCCGGGACAGGGGGCTCGGGGCAGCCCCAGCATTTT.